The 24 T cell receptor beta chains below come from one sample, sequenced in a study of blood T cell repertoires in COVID-19. This table comes from immunoSEQ multiplex PCR, and its TCRdb copy is limited to in-frame clones, with some not included. Altogether 35,000 to 55,000 clones are present, about 85% being singletons, with the ten largest covering about 12%. Sample: peripheral blood. These receptors all come from a woman between 65 and 79 years old in a cohort sampled during active COVID-19.

This rearrangement joins TRBV5-1 to TRBJ1-3; 7 nucleotides match TRBD1. The CDR3 spans 17 residues. In germline, CDR1 is SGHRS, CDR2 YFSETQ. V lost 1 base and J lost 2; bases outside the gene matches: 9. Here the CDR3 DNA reads TGCGCCAGCAGCTTGCAGCAACAGGGACAGCCTGGAAACACCATATATTTT. It encodes CASSLQQQGQPGNTIYF.

This clone has just a few counts. CDR3 amino acids: CASESPGGQPQHF. The CDR3 nucleotides are TGTGCCAGCGAGTCCCCAGGGGGCCAGCCCCAGCATTTT. The chain joins TRBV2 to TRBJ1-5; 8 nucleotides match TRBD1. Germline lookup yields CDR1 SNHLY and CDR2 FYNNEI. The J segment lost 7 bases and the V segment lost 8 bases, leaving 7 bases of the junction unmatched. The CDR3 is 13 residues long. Filled out from reference TRBV2 and TRBJ1-5, the complete variable domain reads EPEVTQTPSHQVTQMGQEVILRCVPISNHLYFYWYRQILGQKVEFLVSFYNNEISEKSEIFDDQFSVERPDGSNFTLKIRSTKLEDSAMYFCASESPGGQPQHFGDGTRLSIL.

This chain connects TRBV19 to TRBJ1-4; possibly TRBD1 for D (5 bases). This CDR3 is 13 amino acids long. Trimming cost V 6 bases and J 8 bases, with 13 bases left between them. CDR1 and CDR2 from the germline V gene are LNHDA and SQIVND (reference sequence). As DNA, the CDR3 is TGTGCCAGTAGGACAGCGCAAGGGGAAAAACTGTTTTTT. It specifies CASRTAQGEKLFF. Supplemented by reference TRBV19 and TRBJ1-4, the full variable domain reads DGGITQSPKYLFRKEGQNVTLSCEQNLNHDAMYWYRQDPGQGLRLIYYSQIVNDFQKGDIAEGYSVSREKKESFPLTVTSAQKNPTAFYLCASRTAQGEKLFFGSGTQLSVL.

The chain employs TRBV18 and TRBJ1-5; D uncertain. Between the trimmed V and J ends, which lost 8 bases and 4 bases, there was a span of 12 bases. The germline V gene has CDR1 KGHSH and CDR2 LQKENI. The CDR3 sequence is 13 residues long. The chain's CDR3 is CASAPAGNQPQHF. CDR3 sequence (DNA): TGTGCCAGCGCCCCGGCGGGTAATCAGCCCCAGCATTTT.

The V call is TRBV28, the J call TRBJ2-2, with D perhaps matching TRBD1 (5 bases). With 3 bases removed from V and 1 base from J, the gap between germline ends came to 6 bases. The CDR3 covers 14 residues. The germline gives CDR1 MDHEN, CDR2 SYDVKM. CDR3 in amino acids: CASSFTGNTGELFF. The CDR3, as DNA: TGTGCCAGCAGTTTTACAGGGAACACCGGGGAGCTGTTTTTT.

This chain links TRBV7-3 with TRBJ2-3; TRBD1 matches 7 bases. The CDR3 is 13 residues long. V lost 2 bases and J lost 8; bases outside the gene matches: 4. Germline V gene lookup returns CDR1 SGHTA and CDR2 FQGTGA. The CDR3 DNA sequence: TGTGCCAGCAGCTTAGAGGGGGCGGGTACGCAGTATTTT. Its translation: CASSLEGAGTQYF.

The chain is built from TRBV3-1 (or the pseudogene TRBV3-2) and TRBJ2-7; D uncertain. There are 14 residues in the CDR3. CDR1 is LGHDT and CDR2 is YNNKEL in the germline V gene (reference sequence). V was clipped by 2 bases and J by 1 base, with 9 bases between them. The CDR3 nucleotides read TGTGCCAGCAGCCAAACGGTTAGTTCCTACGAGCAGTACTTC. Amino acids: CASSQTVSSYEQYF.

This clone appeared a single time. The chain employs TRBV2 and TRBJ1-1; D gene ambiguous. Germline CDR1 is SNHLY and CDR2 is FYNNEI. Between the trimmed V and J ends, which lost 6 bases and 7 bases, there was a span of 24 bases. CDR3 length equals 16 residues. DNA of the CDR3: TGTGCCAGCAGCGACAAAGGTGGAGGTAGGAGCCTTGAAGCTTTCTTT. Its translation is CASSDKGGGRSLEAFF.

This clone came up once. The chain recombines TRBV5-1 with TRBJ2-2; 10 bases fit TRBD1. V dropped 1 base and J dropped 5; count of bases not matched to a gene: 5. Germline values: CDR1 SGHRS, CDR2 YFSETQ. The CDR3 sequence is 16 residues long. CDR3 in DNA: TGCGCCAGCAGCTTGATACCGGGACAGGGGACCGGGGAGCTGTTTTTT. Protein sequence: CASSLIPGQGTGELFF.

The V call is TRBV27, the J call TRBJ2-7; D is ambiguous. Germline-derived CDR1 and CDR2 are MNHEY and SMNVEV (reference sequence). V lost 2 bases, J lost 4 bases, and 9 bases lay in between. The CDR3 is 13 amino acids. In DNA, the CDR3 is TGTGCCAGCAGTTTAACTCGTCAATACGAGCAGTACTTC. It codes for CASSLTRQYEQYF.

V is TRBV6-2 or TRBV6-3 and J is TRBJ1-2; 8 bases line up with TRBD1. Germline CDR1 and CDR2: MNHEY and SVGEGT. The CDR3 length is 19 residues. V shed 0 bases and J 4 bases; nucleotides not matched to a gene: 16. The CDR3: CASSYSRRSDRAMGYGYTF. CDR3 DNA sequence: TGTGCCAGCAGTTACTCGAGACGCTCGGACAGGGCTATGGGCTATGGCTACACCTTC.

The chain uses TRBV28 and TRBJ2-1; 13 bases are a match to TRBD2. The CDR3 loop spans 16 amino acids. Germline V gene lookup returns CDR1 MDHEN and CDR2 SYDVKM. J was trimmed by 0 bases and V by 6 bases; bases with no gene match: 2. CDR3 bases: TGTGCCAGCAGCGGACTAGCGGGAGCCTCCTACAATGAGCAGTTCTTC. This encodes CASSGLAGASYNEQFF.

The chain combines TRBV6-5 with TRBJ2-5; 7 bases are shared with TRBD2. Germline CDR1 MNHEY, CDR2 SVGAGI. The CDR3 covers 14 residues. J was trimmed by 5 bases and V by 2 bases; bases with no gene match: 5. CDR3 DNA sequence: TGTGCCAGCAGTTACGGCGGGGGTTTGGAGACCCAGTACTTC. This sequence encodes CASSYGGGLETQYF.

This clone was recorded only once. The genes are TRBV7-8 and TRBJ1-1; D unclear. Germline V gene sequence: CDR1 SGHVS, CDR2 FQNEAQ. The V end lost 4 bases, the J end lost 0 bases, and 6 bases lay between the germline ends. CDR3 length: 13 residues. The CDR3 bases are TGTGCCAGCAGCTCCGCGGTGAACACTGAAGCTTTCTTT. Translated: CASSSAVNTEAFF.

As DNA, the CDR3 is TGTGCCAGCAGCAAGACTAGCGGGAGCTCAGATACGCAGTATTTT. Residues: CASSKTSGSSDTQYF. The chain is built from TRBV7-9 and TRBJ2-3; 12 bases are shared with TRBD2. Germline V lookup: CDR1 SEHNR, CDR2 FQNEAQ (reference sequence). CDR3 length: 15 amino acids. With 5 bases clipped from V and 4 bases from J, the junction kept 4 bases outside the gene matches.

The sample holds a few counts of this clone. The chain uses TRBV19 and TRBJ1-5; 9 nucleotides line up with TRBD1. CDR3 size: 15 residues. Per the germline V gene, CDR1 is LNHDA and CDR2 is SQIVND (reference sequence). The V gene end was trimmed by 5 bases and the J gene end by 6 bases; junction bases not matched to a gene: 8. In nucleotides, the CDR3 is TGTGCCAGTAGTCCCGGGACAGGGTTTCGTCAGCCCCAGCATTTT. Translated: CASSPGTGFRQPQHF.

This clone occurred once. The chain links TRBV12-3 or TRBV12-4 to TRBJ1-4, with D hard to call. The CDR3 runs 12 residues. V shed 6 bases and J shed 10 bases, with 12 bases lying between them. The CDR3 protein is CASRPPVGKLFF. DNA for the CDR3: TGTGCCAGCAGACCGCCGGTCGGAAAACTGTTTTTT.

This chain uses TRBV4-3 with TRBJ2-2, with D possibly TRBD1 on 7 matching bases. Per the germline V gene, CDR1 is LGHNA and CDR2 is YSLEER. The V end lost 1 base, the J end lost 9 bases, and 15 bases lay between the germline ends. This CDR3 region has 15 residues. CDR3 region: CASSQVSGGRRELFF. The CDR3 bases are TGCGCCAGCAGCCAAGTGTCAGGGGGGCGGAGGGAGCTGTTTTTT.

V usage is TRBV9 and J usage is TRBJ1-5, with a weak D call TRBD1 (6 bases). Germline V gene data show CDR1 as SGDLS and CDR2 as YYNGEE. The CDR3 has 13 residues. The V and J ends lost 3 bases and 9 bases respectively, with 13 bases between them. The CDR3 coding sequence is TGTGCCAGCAGCGGAGGGGGTCTCGCGCCCCAGCATTTT. Encoded protein: CASSGGGLAPQHF.

The chain employs TRBV7-6 and TRBJ2-1, with 7 bases fitting TRBD2. This CDR3 is built from 15 residues. Trimming at V came to 3 bases and at J to 1 base, leaving 3 bases not matched to a gene. Looked up from germline, CDR1 is SGHVS and CDR2 is FNYEAQ. DNA of the CDR3: TGTGCCAGCAGCTTTAGGGAGGGTTCCTACAATGAGCAGTTCTTC. Protein sequence: CASSFREGSYNEQFF.

The chain recombines TRBV7-9 with TRBJ2-1; TRBD1 might be the D (6 bases). Trimming stripped 5 bases from V and 1 base from J, with 18 bases between. The CDR3 has 17 residues. CDR1 and CDR2 (germline): SEHNR, FQNEAQ (reference sequence). CDR3 loop: CASSTLGQSLSYNEQFF. The CDR3 DNA reads as TGTGCCAGCAGCACCCTGGGACAATCCCTTTCCTACAATGAGCAGTTCTTC.

V and J are TRBV7-3 and TRBJ2-2; no firm D call. Per the germline V gene, CDR1 is SGHTA and CDR2 is FQGTGA. This CDR3 is built from 16 residues. V was trimmed by 1 base and J by 7 bases, leaving 16 bases between them. The CDR3 sequence is CASSLIVTAEGGELFF. The CDR3 nucleotides are TGTGCCAGCAGCTTAATAGTTACCGCGGAAGGCGGGGAGCTGTTTTTT.

The chain carries TRBV7-9 and TRBJ2-3; D is possibly TRBD2 (6 bases). V lost 5 bases and J lost 2, with 14 bases in between. Germline assignment: CDR1 SEHNR and CDR2 FQNEAQ (reference sequence). This CDR3 has 15 residues. Here the CDR3 DNA reads TGTGCCAGCAGCGTATCTAGCGTCCACACAGATACGCAGTATTTT. It translates to CASSVSSVHTDTQYF. Complete variable domain (other parts from reference TRBV7-9 and TRBJ2-3): DTGVSQNPRHKITKRGQNVTFRCDPISEHNRLYWYRQTLGQGPEFLTYFQNEAQLEKSRLLSDRFSAERPKGSFSTLEIQRTEQGDSAMYLCASSVSSVHTDTQYFGPGTRLTVL.

This chain links TRBV7-2 with TRBJ1-2, with 7 positions matching TRBD1. V trimming: 1 base; J trimming: 7 bases; junction bases outside the gene matches: 6. The CDR3 is 14 amino acids. Per germline, CDR1 SGHTA and CDR2 FQGNSA. CDR3 protein: CASSLEGAHSGYTF. The CDR3 DNA reads TGTGCCAGCAGCTTAGAGGGGGCCCACAGTGGCTACACCTTC.